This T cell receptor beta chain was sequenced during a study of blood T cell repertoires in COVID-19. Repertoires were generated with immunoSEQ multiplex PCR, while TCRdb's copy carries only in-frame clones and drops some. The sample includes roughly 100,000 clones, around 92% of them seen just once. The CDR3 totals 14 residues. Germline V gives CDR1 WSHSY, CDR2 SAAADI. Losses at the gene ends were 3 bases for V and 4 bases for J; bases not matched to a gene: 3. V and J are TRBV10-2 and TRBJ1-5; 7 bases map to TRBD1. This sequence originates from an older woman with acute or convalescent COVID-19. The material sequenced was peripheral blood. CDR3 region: CASSDGRGNQPQHF. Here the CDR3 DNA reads TGCGCCAGCAGTGACGGCAGGGGGAATCAGCCCCAGCATTTT.